The sequence of this T cell receptor beta chain was determined in a study of T cell changes during pregnancy in multiple sclerosis. CDR3 length equals 13 residues. The V end lost 2 bases, the J end lost 1 base, and 5 bases lay between the germline ends. Looked up from germline, CDR1 is MNHEY and CDR2 is SVGAGI. Generated by immunoSEQ multiplex PCR, the TCRdb table keeps only in-frame clones and is missing some. The sample carries approximately 92,000 clones, 85% to 95% recorded once. The genes are TRBV6-5 and TRBJ2-5; no clear D gene. The specimen was peripheral blood, collected after pregnancy. The sequence was collected from a female donor with multiple sclerosis, enrolled in a pregnancy study. CDR3 loop: CASSYGSQETQYF. Written as DNA, the CDR3 is TGTGCCAGCAGTTACGGTAGCCAAGAGACCCAGTACTTC.